The present T cell receptor beta chain was sequenced within a study of metastatic and nonmetastatic thyroid tumors. At the level of the study: Malignant and benign thyroid patients had repertoires compared in peripheral blood and tumor or nodule tissue.

Study processing details: A distant-metastasis classifier for papillary thyroid cancer was built using CDR3 differences across clinicopathological groups. TCRdb reanalyzed the PCR reads via MiXCR. These V and J calls rely on TCRdb rather than the paper's analysis. This repertoire shows about 18,000 clones, roughly 36% found once; its top ten account for 8% to 10%. No patient had received any treatment before thyroid surgery. Material for sequencing was tumor tissue. This clonotype was sampled from a male donor with papillary thyroid cancer or a benign thyroid nodule (not recorded which). Some clones in this sample may be carry-over from other donors' samples.

The CDR3 is CSARDWNSGRAGDEQYF. CDR3 DNA sequence: TGCAGTGCTAGAGATTGGAATAGCGGGAGGGCCGGGGACGAGCAGTACTTC. The rearrangement links TRBV20-1 to TRBJ2-7, with 11 bases identical to TRBD2. The CDR3 length is 17 residues. The ends lost 0 bases at V and 5 bases at J; junction bases unmatched: 12. Germline V lookup: CDR1 DFQATT, CDR2 SNEGSKA (reference sequence).